Presented here are 3 T cell receptor beta chains from one specimen sequenced in a study of response to subunit inactivated influenza vaccine. TCRdb called the RT-PCR reads again in MiXCR, with one record for every CDR3 protein. The sample has around 650,000 distinct CDR3 sequences, about a sixth seen once; the top ten hold approximately 10%. Here the sequenced sample was PBMCs from blood, taken about 12 days after vaccination. All receptors come from a man between 45 and 60 years old who received an inactivated influenza vaccine.

This clonotype was detected a few times. V gene TRBV13 combines with J gene TRBJ2-4; TRBD1 agrees at 7 bases. J was trimmed by 6 bases and V by 5 bases; bases with no gene match: 10. Germline loops: CDR1 PRHDT, CDR2 FYEKMQ (reference sequence). This CDR3 spans 15 amino acids. The CDR3 is CASSGSLGDRNIQYF. For the CDR3, the DNA is TGTGCCAGCAGCGGCAGCCTAGGGGACAGAAACATTCAGTACTTC.

The chain has TRBV6-2 or TRBV6-3 and TRBJ2-5; 15 nucleotides match TRBD2. There are 14 residues in the CDR3. V was clipped by 10 bases and J by 5 bases; unmatched bases: 5. Germline values: CDR1 MNHEY, CDR2 SVGEGT. Here the CDR3 reads CATGLAGGHETQYF. CDR3 bases: TGTGCCACCGGACTAGCGGGGGGGCATGAGACCCAGTACTTC.

The chain couples TRBV12-5 to TRBJ2-1, with 9 bases identical to TRBD2. Germline lookup yields CDR1 LGHNT and CDR2 FRNRAP. J was trimmed by 3 bases and V by 6 bases; bases with no gene match: 6. CDR3 size: 15 residues. CDR3 DNA: TGTGCTAGTGGCCTGGGACTAGCCCGCTACAATGAGCAGTTCTTC. As protein: CASGLGLARYNEQFF.